Listed below are T cell receptor beta chains from one sample, sequenced in a study of follicular helper T cells after annual influenza vaccination. Using immunoSEQ multiplex PCR, the repertoire was profiled, and TCRdb retains in-frame clones only, with some absent. Of about 10,000 clones listed, around 80% are singletons. The sequencing used CXCR5+ CD38- circulating T follicular helper cells from blood, collected 7 days after influenza vaccination. The receptor set was obtained from an adult who received the influenza vaccine. Each CDR3 is given with its conserved first and last residue. Fields, in order: clone size, J gene, V gene, D gene, CDR3 protein, CDR3 DNA. A D gene is named only where the DNA matches it firmly. Clone sizes are given selectively: once, few, many, or a class where the clone is expanded.

NA,TRBJ2-1,TRBV14,NA,CASSQEWTANEQFF,TGTGCCAGCAGCCAAGAGTGGACAGCCAATGAGCAGTTCTTC
few,TRBJ1-5,TRBV11-2,NA,CASSLGGQGNQPQHF,TGTGCCAGCAGCTTAGGCGGGCAGGGGAATCAGCCCCAGCATTTT
NA,TRBJ2-3,TRBV28,TRBD2,CASSSFSGGYTDTQYF,TGTGCCAGCAGTTCCTTTAGCGGGGGATACACAGATACGCAGTATTTT
few,TRBJ1-5,TRBV6-1,TRBD1,CASSGTGDQPQHF,TGTGCCAGCAGTGGGACAGGGGATCAGCCCCAGCATTTT
NA,TRBJ1-4,TRBV2,NA,CASSIRLSPGEKLFF,TGTGCCAGCAGCATAAGACTCTCGCCAGGCGAAAAACTGTTTTTT
NA,TRBJ2-2,TRBV5-4,TRBD1,CASSSGQAGRFNTGELFF,TGTGCCAGCAGCTCAGGACAGGCGGGTCGCTTCAACACCGGGGAGCTGTTTTTT
NA,TRBJ2-1,TRBV5-1,NA,CASSAEPGTNNEQFF,TGCGCCAGCAGCGCCGAACCCGGGACAAACAATGAGCAGTTCTTC
NA,TRBJ1-1,TRBV25-1,TRBD1,CASSDNRGDTEAFF,TGTGCCAGCAGTGATAACAGGGGAGACACTGAAGCTTTCTTT
NA,TRBJ2-1,TRBV7-3,TRBD2,CASSPPGLAQNNEQFF,TGTGCCAGCAGCCCTCCCGGACTAGCCCAGAACAATGAGCAGTTCTTC
NA,TRBJ1-3,TRBV11-2,NA,CASNQGDSGNTIYF,TGTGCCAGCAACCAAGGGGATTCTGGAAACACCATATATTTT
NA,TRBJ1-4,TRBV15,NA,CATTGATNEKLFF,TGTGCCACCACAGGGGCAACTAATGAAAAACTGTTTTTT
NA,TRBJ2-7,TRBV5-4,TRBD2,CASSLTSGGFGEQYF,TGTGCCAGCAGCTTGACTAGCGGGGGATTTGGCGAGCAGTACTTC
few,TRBJ1-1,TRBV19,NA,CASSIALLVPEAFF,TGTGCCAGTAGTATCGCTCTGCTAGTCCCTGAAGCTTTCTTT
NA,TRBJ2-3,TRBV30,TRBD2,CAWSPATLTSGGPSYF,TGTGCCTGGAGTCCTGCCACCCTCACTAGCGGGGGTCCGTCGTATTTT
NA,TRBJ1-2,TRBV19,NA,CASSTGDYGYTF,TGTGCCAGTAGTACAGGGGACTATGGCTACACCTTC
once,TRBJ1-1,TRBV7-2,NA,CASSFGGMGNTEAFF,TGTGCCAGCAGCTTTGGGGGTATGGGGAACACTGAAGCTTTCTTT
NA,TRBJ1-1,TRBV5-6,TRBD1,CASSVGQGGAFF,TGTGCCAGCAGCGTCGGACAGGGGGGAGCTTTCTTT
NA,TRBJ2-6,TRBV27,NA,CASSLSSGANVLTF,TGTGCCAGCAGTCTCTCCTCTGGGGCCAACGTCCTGACTTTC
NA,TRBJ1-4,TRBV30,NA,CAWSVLQGGEKLFF,TGTGCCTGGAGTGTACTACAGGGAGGTGAAAAACTGTTTTTT
once,TRBJ2-7,TRBV12-5,TRBD1,CASGLADRESYEQYF,TGTGCTAGTGGTTTGGCGGACAGGGAGTCCTACGAGCAGTACTTC
few,TRBJ2-7,TRBV4-2,TRBD2,CASSEQPGLETYEQYF,TGTGCCAGCAGCGAACAACCGGGACTAGAGACCTACGAGCAGTACTTC
once,TRBJ1-2,TRBV4-3,NA,CASSQGVGGYGYTF,TGCGCCAGCAGCCAAGGAGTGGGGGGCTATGGCTACACCTTC
NA,TRBJ1-1,TRBV19,NA,CASSRETRGGTEAFF,TGTGCCAGTAGTAGAGAAACCAGGGGCGGGACTGAAGCTTTCTTT
NA,TRBJ1-2,TRBV7-2,NA,CASSTEGLYGYTF,TGTGCCAGCAGCACGGAGGGACTTTATGGCTACACCTTC
NA,TRBJ1-2,TRBV5-1,TRBD1,CASSHGQARDYTF,TGCGCCAGCAGCCACGGACAGGCCAGAGACTACACCTTC
NA,TRBJ1-1,TRBV29-1,TRBD1,CSVNRGNRGTEAFF,TGCAGCGTCAACCGGGGCAACAGGGGAACTGAAGCTTTCTTT
NA,TRBJ1-6,TRBV2,NA,CASSERGDNSPLHF,TGTGCCAGCAGTGAGCGGGGGGATAATTCACCCCTCCACTTT
NA,TRBJ1-1,TRBV21-1,NA,CARQKTEAFF,TGTGCCAGACAAAAAACTGAAGCTTTCTTT
NA,TRBJ2-3,TRBV7-2,NA,CASSLGSSSTDTQYF,TGTGCCAGCAGCTTAGGGTCTTCTAGCACAGATACGCAGTATTTT
NA,TRBJ2-4,TRBV2,NA,CASCFPGFDRDIQYF,TGTGCCAGCTGCTTTCCGGGGTTTGATAGGGACATTCAGTACTTC
NA,TRBJ1-2,TRBV9,TRBD1,CASSVEGRGPNYGYTF,TGTGCCAGCAGCGTAGAGGGCAGGGGGCCTAACTATGGCTACACCTTC
NA,TRBJ2-3,TRBV5-1,NA,CASSSVGQETDTQYF,TGCGCCAGCAGCTCGGTAGGACAAGAAACAGATACGCAGTATTTT
NA,TRBJ2-1,TRBV7-9,TRBD1,CASSLTGEDEQFF,TGTGCCAGCAGCCTGACAGGGGAGGATGAGCAGTTCTTC
NA,TRBJ2-6,TRBV9,TRBD1,CASSLRTGEFSGANVLTF,TGTGCCAGCAGTCTCCGGACAGGGGAATTCTCTGGGGCCAACGTCCTGACTTTC
NA,TRBJ1-1,TRBV6-1,NA,CASSEGGSKAFF,TGTGCCAGCAGTGAAGGGGGGAGTAAAGCTTTCTTT
NA,TRBJ1-4,TRBV16,NA,CASSQGQAAYEKLFF,TGTGCCAGCAGCCAAGGCCAGGCAGCGTATGAAAAACTGTTTTTT
NA,TRBJ2-5,TRBV2,NA,CASSRDARGQETQYF,TGTGCCAGCAGCCGTGATGCTCGAGGACAAGAGACCCAGTACTTC
few,TRBJ2-7,TRBV6-5,NA,CASSRALSSYEQYF,TGTGCCAGCAGTCGGGCCCTTAGCTCCTACGAGCAGTACTTC
NA,TRBJ2-6,TRBV7-9,NA,CASSKDSGANVLTF,TGTGCCAGCAGCAAAGACTCTGGGGCCAACGTCCTGACTTTC
NA,TRBJ1-6,TRBV7-2,NA,CASSLVAGEASPLHF,TGTGCCAGCAGCTTAGTCGCAGGGGAGGCTTCACCCCTCCACTTT
NA,TRBJ2-5,TRBV5-1,TRBD1,CASSLYGTEQETQYF,TGCGCCAGCAGCTTGTACGGGACAGAGCAAGAGACCCAGTACTTC
NA,TRBJ2-4,TRBV11-2,NA,CASSLSLAGKNIQYF,TGTGCCAGCAGCTTAAGTCTAGCCGGGAAAAACATTCAGTACTTC
NA,TRBJ2-7,TRBV6-4,NA,CASSALSYEQYF,TGTGCCAGCAGTGCCCTCTCCTACGAGCAGTACTTC
NA,TRBJ1-2,TRBV6-9,NA,CASSRGSLSNYGYTF,TGTGCCAGCAGTAGAGGGTCTCTGAGTAACTATGGCTACACCTTC
NA,TRBJ1-2,TRBV5-4,NA,CASSPSITNYGYTF,TGTGCCAGCAGCCCCAGTATAACAAACTATGGCTACACCTTC
NA,TRBJ2-7,TRBV6-5,NA,CASRDMSSYEQYF,TGTGCCAGCAGGGACATGAGCTCCTACGAGCAGTACTTC
NA,TRBJ2-3,TRBV4-3,TRBD2,CASSQSTSGGGSDTQYF,TGCGCCAGCAGCCAATCTACTAGCGGGGGTGGATCAGATACGCAGTATTTT
NA,TRBJ1-2,TRBV6-5,TRBD1,CASSHPQGPNYGYTF,TGTGCCAGCAGCCATCCACAGGGGCCCAACTATGGCTACACCTTC
NA,TRBJ1-2,TRBV5-1,NA,CASSLDGFYGYTF,TGCGCCAGCAGCTTGGACGGATTCTATGGCTACACCTTC
NA,TRBJ1-1,TRBV29-1,NA,CSVDHNLNTEAFF,TGCAGCGTTGACCATAACTTGAACACTGAAGCTTTCTTT
NA,TRBJ2-4,TRBV18,TRBD1,CASSHEDRVYIQYF,TGTGCCAGCTCTCATGAGGACAGGGTATACATTCAGTACTTC
NA,TRBJ1-6,TRBV28,NA,CASSLAQDTSPLHF,TGTGCCAGCAGTTTGGCTCAAGATACCTCACCCCTCCACTTT
NA,TRBJ2-7,TRBV7-2,NA,CASSGRVQGFDRSYEQYF,TGTGCCAGCAGCGGTAGGGTTCAGGGTTTTGATCGTAGCTACGAGCAGTACTTC
once,TRBJ2-3,TRBV9,TRBD2,CASSVSGGALGTDTQYF,TGTGCCAGCAGCGTTAGCGGGGGGGCCTTAGGGACAGATACGCAGTATTTT
once,TRBJ1-2,TRBV25-1,TRBD1,CASSDPRTGYYGYTF,TGTGCCAGCAGTGACCCACGGACAGGGTACTATGGCTACACCTTC
NA,TRBJ1-4,TRBV30,NA,CAWSFGGTNEKLFF,TGTGCCTGGAGCTTTGGGGGCACTAATGAAAAACTGTTTTTT
NA,TRBJ2-1,TRBV11-2,NA,CASSLDRSFEQFF,TGTGCCAGCAGCTTAGATAGGAGTTTCGAGCAGTTCTTC
NA,TRBJ1-1,TRBV30,NA,CAWSRGSPITEAFF,TGTGCCTGGAGTAGGGGTAGCCCGATTACTGAAGCTTTCTTT